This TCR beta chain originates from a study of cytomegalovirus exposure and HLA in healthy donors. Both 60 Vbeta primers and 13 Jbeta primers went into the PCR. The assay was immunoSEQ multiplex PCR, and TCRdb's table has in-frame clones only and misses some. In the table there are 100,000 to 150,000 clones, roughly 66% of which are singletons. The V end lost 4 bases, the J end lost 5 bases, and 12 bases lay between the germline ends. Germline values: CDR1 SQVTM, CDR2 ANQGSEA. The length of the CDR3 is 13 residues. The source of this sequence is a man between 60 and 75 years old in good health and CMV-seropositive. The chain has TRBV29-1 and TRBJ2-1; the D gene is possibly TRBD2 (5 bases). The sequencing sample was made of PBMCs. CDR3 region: CSVGNEGDNEQFF. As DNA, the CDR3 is TGCAGCGTTGGAAATGAGGGAGACAATGAGCAGTTCTTC.